The 30 T cell receptor beta chains in this list originate from one sample, sequenced in a study of T cell responses to AZD1222 COVID-19 vaccine. Using immunoSEQ multiplex PCR, the repertoire was profiled, and TCRdb retains in-frame clones only, with some absent. The sample shows about 99,000 clones, 91% of them seen only once. The sequences come from peripheral blood, collected on day 0 of AZD1222 vaccination. The receptor source for this set is an adult in good health.

The chain links TRBV9 to TRBJ2-7; D is ambiguous. V was trimmed by 4 bases and J by 7 bases, leaving 21 bases between them. The length of the CDR3 is 15 residues. In germline, CDR1 is SGDLS, CDR2 YYNGEE. DNA for the CDR3: TGTGCCAGCAGCCCACTCCGAGAGACCCCTTGGGAGCAGTACTTC. It yields the protein CASSPLRETPWEQYF. Variable domain in full (rest from reference TRBV9 and TRBJ2-7): DSGVTQTPKHLITATGQRVTLRCSPRSGDLSVYWYQQSLDQGLQFLIQYYNGEERAKGNILERFSAQQFPDLHSELNLSSLELGDSALYFCASSPLRETPWEQYFGPGTRLTVT.

The chain employs TRBV4-2 and TRBJ1-1; TRBD1 aligns across 7 bases. The germline V gene encodes CDR1 LGHNA and CDR2 YNFKEQ. V lost 4 bases and J lost 4; bases outside the gene matches: 6. CDR3 length: 14 residues. The CDR3 sequence: CASSLDRVGTEAFF. The CDR3 DNA is TGTGCCAGCAGCCTAGACAGGGTAGGCACTGAAGCTTTCTTT.

This chain uses TRBV28 with TRBJ2-7; 9 bases map to TRBD2. V shed 0 bases and J 6 bases; nucleotides not matched to a gene: 9. CDR1 is MDHEN, CDR2 SYDVKM, per germline. The CDR3 has 16 residues. The CDR3 nucleotides read TGTGCCAGCAGTTTATGGGCGGCGGGAGGGCCGGGCGAGCAGTACTTC. Its protein product is CASSLWAAGGPGEQYF.

The genes are TRBV9 and TRBJ1-2, with TRBD1 identical over 9 bases. Germline V gene data show CDR1 as SGDLS and CDR2 as YYNGEE. After removal of 4 bases from V and 1 base from J, the junction contained 8 bases not matched to a gene. The CDR3 is 16 amino acids. The CDR3 sequence is CASSTRQGGSNYGYTF. The CDR3 DNA reads as TGTGCCAGCAGCACGAGACAGGGGGGTAGTAACTATGGCTACACCTTC.

The chain combines TRBV12-3 or TRBV12-4 with TRBJ1-5; no definite D call. The V and J ends lost 2 bases and 11 bases respectively, with 7 bases between them. This CDR3 has 11 residues. The CDR3 loop reads CASSLSQSQHF. CDR3 sequence (DNA): TGTGCCAGCAGTTTATCCCAGTCCCAGCATTTT.

This clone was seen only once. The chain carries TRBV18 and TRBJ1-2, with TRBD1 as a possible D gene (6 bases). The CDR3 sequence is 16 residues long. Germline values: CDR1 KGHSH, CDR2 LQKENI. V was cut by 3 bases and J by 0 bases, with 14 bases left in between. The CDR3 region is CASSPTGTRANYGYTF. CDR3 in DNA: TGTGCCAGCTCACCTACCGGGACAAGAGCTAACTATGGCTACACCTTC.

In this sample, this clone turned up once. This rearrangement joins TRBV23-1 to TRBJ2-3; TRBD2 matches 8 bases. TRBV23-1 is labeled an ORF, and its function is uncertain. V dropped 4 bases and J dropped 1; count of bases not matched to a gene: 22. The CDR3 runs 21 residues. CDR3: CASSPPTPRGIAGYRTDTQYF. Written as DNA, the CDR3 is TGCGCCAGCAGTCCCCCAACTCCAAGGGGCATAGCGGGATACCGCACAGATACGCAGTATTTT.

This clone came up once. The rearrangement joins TRBV9 to TRBJ2-7; TRBD1 is a possible D gene (5 bases). Trimming removed 3 bases at V and 6 bases at J, with 10 bases between. Germline V gives CDR1 SGDLS, CDR2 YYNGEE. The CDR3 loop spans 12 amino acids. CDR3 nucleotide sequence: TGTGCCAGCAGCGAAGGGGTTGGCGAGCAGTACTTC. Its protein is CASSEGVGEQYF.

The gene calls are TRBV19 and TRBJ1-2, with D perhaps TRBD1 (6 bases). This CDR3 is 15 amino acids long. Germline assignment: CDR1 LNHDA and CDR2 SQIVND (reference sequence). V was shortened by 6 bases and J by 5 bases, with 19 bases between the two germline ends. The CDR3: CASRNPTQGTYGYTF. CDR3 bases: TGTGCCAGTAGGAACCCGACACAGGGAACTTATGGCTACACCTTC.

This clone appeared a single time. J is TRBJ2-4 and V is TRBV14; 9 bases are a match to TRBD2. In germline, CDR1 is SGHDN, CDR2 FVKESK. CDR3 size: 13 residues. The ends lost 4 bases at V and 7 bases at J; junction bases unmatched: 2. The CDR3, as DNA: TGTGCCAGCAGCCTAGCGGGAGTGAACATTCAGTACTTC. This encodes CASSLAGVNIQYF.

This rearrangement joins TRBV27 to TRBJ1-2; D is uncertain. V shed 6 bases and J shed 2 bases, with 10 bases lying between them. The CDR3 runs to 13 residues. Germline values: CDR1 MNHEY, CDR2 SMNVEV (reference sequence). Here the CDR3 DNA reads TGTGCCAGCAGCCCAACTGGGAACTATGGCTACACCTTC. Its translation is CASSPTGNYGYTF.

The V gene is TRBV10-3, the J gene TRBJ1-1; D gene uncertain. Germline CDR1 is ENHRY and CDR2 is SYGVKD. Trimming removed 3 bases at V and 6 bases at J, with 11 bases between. The CDR3 contains 13 residues. The CDR3 sequence: CAISDQLAAEAFF. In DNA, the CDR3 is TGTGCCATCAGTGATCAATTGGCCGCTGAAGCTTTCTTT.

The chain has TRBV7-2 and TRBJ1-2; a weak D match, TRBD1 (5 bases). The CDR3 extends over 14 amino acids. V lost 1 base to trimming and J lost 6 bases, with 12 bases between them. In germline, CDR1 is SGHTA, CDR2 FQGNSA. The CDR3 nucleotides are TGTGCCAGCAGCTTAGGCAGGGTGATGGATGGCTACACCTTC. It translates to CASSLGRVMDGYTF. The full variable domain, in which reference TRBV7-2 and TRBJ1-2 provide the parts outside the CDR3, is GAGVSQSPSNKVTEKGKDVELRCDPISGHTALYWYRQSLGQGLEFLIYFQGNSAPDKSGLPSDRFSAERTGGSVSTLTIQRTQQEDSAVYLCASSLGRVMDGYTFGSGTRLTVV.

The V gene is TRBV7-9, the J gene TRBJ2-2; no firm D call. V was cut by 3 bases and J by 6 bases, with 5 bases left in between. The CDR3 runs to 12 residues. The germline V gene encodes CDR1 SEHNR and CDR2 FQNEAQ (reference sequence). CDR3 sequence reads: CASSFQAGELFF. The CDR3 nucleotides are TGTGCCAGCAGCTTTCAAGCCGGGGAGCTGTTTTTT.

The rearrangement uses TRBV12-3 or TRBV12-4 and TRBJ2-3, with 9 positions matching TRBD2. The J segment lost 7 bases and the V segment lost 6 bases, leaving 5 bases of the junction unmatched. This CDR3 is built from 13 residues. CDR3 coding DNA: TGTGCCAGCAGAACTAGCGGGCCCTATACGCAGTATTTT. Encoded protein: CASRTSGPYTQYF.

This chain links TRBV11-1 with TRBJ1-2, with D maybe TRBD1 (5 bases). The germline V gene has CDR1 SGHAT and CDR2 FQDESV (reference sequence). The CDR3 is 13 amino acids. Trimming left V 2 bases short and J 6 bases short, with 10 bases between. The DNA for the CDR3 is TGTGCCAGCAGCTTATCAGGGCGGGATGGCTACACCTTC. It codes for CASSLSGRDGYTF.

V gene TRBV13 combines with J gene TRBJ1-3, with no clear D. Deletions cut 5 bases from V and 0 bases from J, with 11 bases between. The CDR3 runs 15 residues. Germline V gene data show CDR1 as PRHDT and CDR2 as FYEKMQ (reference sequence). The DNA for the CDR3 is TGTGCCAGCAGCCGGTCTCAGGTCTCTGGAAACACCATATATTTT. Translation gives CASSRSQVSGNTIYF.

This chain links TRBV11-2 with TRBJ1-4, with 9 bases that match TRBD1. Germline CDR1 is SGHAT and CDR2 is FQNNGV. The V gene end was trimmed by 5 bases and the J gene end by 2 bases; junction bases not matched to a gene: 3. CDR3 length equals 15 residues. The CDR3 sequence is CASSRQGGTNEKLFF. The CDR3 nucleotides are TGTGCCAGCAGCCGACAGGGGGGCACTAATGAAAAACTGTTTTTT.

V and J are TRBV13 and TRBJ1-2; 9 nucleotides align to TRBD1. The germline CDR1 and CDR2 sequences are PRHDT and FYEKMQ (reference sequence). The CDR3 totals 17 residues. Trimming took 4 bases from V and 5 from J; bases not matched to a gene: 14. CDR3 nucleotides: TGTGCCAGCAGCTCGACCCCGGGACAGGGAATAGGGTATGGCTACACCTTC. As protein: CASSSTPGQGIGYGYTF.

This clone has just a few counts. The genes are TRBV7-2 and TRBJ2-7, with 7 positions matching TRBD2. After removal of 5 bases from V and 3 bases from J, the junction contained 4 bases not matched to a gene. Germline V gives CDR1 SGHTA, CDR2 FQGNSA. The CDR3 covers 13 residues. DNA for the CDR3: TGTGCCAGCAGCCGGGGGAGGGGCTACGAGCAGTACTTC. It translates to CASSRGRGYEQYF.

DNA of the CDR3: TGTGCCAGCAGCGGAGAGTCCGAGGAGACCCAGTACTTC. Protein product: CASSGESEETQYF. The chain links TRBV9 to TRBJ2-5; D is unresolved. The CDR3 extends over 13 amino acids. CDR1 and CDR2 from the germline V gene are SGDLS and YYNGEE. V shed 3 bases and J shed 5 bases, with 11 bases lying between them.

The gene calls are TRBV6-1 and TRBJ2-4; D is ambiguous. CDR3 length: 17 amino acids. V shed 1 base and J shed 5 bases, with 18 bases lying between them. Germline lookup yields CDR1 MNHNS and CDR2 SASEGT. The CDR3 bases are TGTGCCAGCAGTGAAGATCAAGGGTTTGGAGTTCAAAACATTCAGTACTTC. Protein sequence: CASSEDQGFGVQNIQYF.

This chain uses TRBV19 with TRBJ1-5; the D is unclear. The CDR3 sequence is 14 residues long. Trimming took 1 base from V and 2 from J, leaving 6 bases between them. Per the germline V gene, CDR1 is LNHDA and CDR2 is SQIVND (reference sequence). The CDR3: CASSIGAGNQPQHF. The CDR3 DNA follows: TGTGCCAGTAGTATAGGGGCAGGCAATCAGCCCCAGCATTTT.

The chain recombines TRBV5-1 with TRBJ2-2; 8 bases match TRBD1. The germline V gene has CDR1 SGHRS and CDR2 YFSETQ. J lost 8 bases, V lost 2 bases, and 11 bases had no gene match. CDR3 length equals 16 residues. The CDR3 sequence is CASSFQDRALLGELFF. The DNA for the CDR3 is TGCGCCAGCAGCTTTCAGGACAGGGCCCTCCTAGGGGAGCTGTTTTTT.

The chain recombines TRBV28 with TRBJ2-7; TRBD1 matches 7 bases. Germline V CDR1 and CDR2: MDHEN, SYDVKM. This CDR3 is built from 14 residues. The ends lost 5 bases at V and 1 base at J; junction bases unmatched: 5. The CDR3 spells CASSLWTGSYEQYF. CDR3 bases: TGTGCCAGCAGTCTCTGGACAGGTTCCTACGAGCAGTACTTC.

The chain uses TRBV3-1 (or the pseudogene TRBV3-2) and TRBJ2-7; D not certain. Germline V CDR1 and CDR2: LGHDT, YNNKEL (reference sequence). This CDR3 is built from 11 residues. Trimming shortened V by 4 bases and J by 10 bases, and 11 bases separated the two germline ends. DNA of the CDR3: TGTGCCAGCAGCCCCACGGCCCAACAGTACTTC. Amino acid sequence: CASSPTAQQYF.

The gene calls are TRBV7-2 and TRBJ2-6; a possible D gene is TRBD2 (6 bases). The CDR3 contains 17 residues. V shed 5 bases and J shed 1 base, with 15 bases lying between them. Germline V CDR1 and CDR2: SGHTA, FQGNSA. The CDR3 nucleotides are TGTGCCAGCAGCCCTGCCCCAGGGACTTCTGGGGCCAACGTCCTGACTTTC. Protein product: CASSPAPGTSGANVLTF. Supplemented by reference TRBV7-2 and TRBJ2-6, the full variable domain reads GAGVSQSPSNKVTEKGKDVELRCDPISGHTALYWYRQSLGQGLEFLIYFQGNSAPDKSGLPSDRFSAERTGGSVSTLTIQRTQQEDSAVYLCASSPAPGTSGANVLTFGAGSRLTVL.

V usage is TRBV28 and J usage is TRBJ1-1; D remains ambiguous. V was pared by 6 bases and J by 13 bases, with 15 bases between. The CDR3 runs 11 residues. Germline CDR1 MDHEN, CDR2 SYDVKM. The CDR3 DNA reads as TGTGCCAGCAGGTTTGAGGGCCGAGGTTTCTTT. It yields the protein CASRFEGRGFF.

The chain employs TRBV2 and TRBJ2-7; either TRBD1 or TRBD2 may fit D (6 bases each). The CDR3 runs to 15 residues. CDR1 SNHLY and CDR2 FYNNEI come from the germline V gene. Trimming pared 3 bases from V and 6 bases from J, leaving 18 bases between. This CDR3 reads CASSDLGGGQGEQYF. CDR3 in DNA: TGTGCCAGCAGTGATCTGGGGGGCGGGCAGGGCGAGCAGTACTTC.

The J gene is TRBJ2-1, the V gene TRBV7-3; D is undetermined. V lost 4 bases, J lost 3 bases, and 13 bases lay in between. CDR3 length: 15 amino acids. Germline V lookup: CDR1 SGHTA, CDR2 FQGTGA. The CDR3 DNA reads as TGTGCCAGCAGCTCCAGTCCAGCGCTCTACAATGAGCAGTTCTTC. It specifies CASSSSPALYNEQFF.